The 10 T cell receptor beta chains in this list originate from one sample, sequenced in a study of CD8+ T cells in alopecia areata. Peripheral blood and lesional scalp punch biopsies were taken from alopecia areata patients. It was cDNA, reverse transcribed from extracted RNA, that served as the sequencing template. TCRdb keeps only in-frame clones here, not all; method: immunoSEQ multiplex PCR. Of about 7,900 clones in the sample, less than 70% were seen once. This specimen consisted of skin, obtained at week 0. The receptors stem from a human donor with alopecia areata.

This clone turned up a few times. V is TRBV7-8 and J is TRBJ2-1, with D uncertain. Germline V gene data show CDR1 as SGHVS and CDR2 as FQNEAQ. V gave up 3 bases and J gave up 2 bases, with 11 bases separating them. This CDR3 contains 15 residues. The CDR3 region has the DNA TGTGCCAGCAGCTTCGAGACGCCGACCTACAATGAGCAGTTCTTC. Its translation is CASSFETPTYNEQFF.

The V call is TRBV7-2, the J call TRBJ2-2; tentatively, D is TRBD2 (6 bases). The germline V gene encodes CDR1 SGHTA and CDR2 FQGNSA. The germline V and J ends were trimmed by 2 bases and 6 bases, with 10 bases remaining between them. The CDR3 has 14 amino acids. The CDR3 region is CASSLMPGAGELFF. The DNA of the CDR3 is TGTGCCAGCAGCTTAATGCCGGGAGCCGGGGAGCTGTTTTTT.

This clone has just a few counts. The chain combines TRBV4-1 with TRBJ1-1, with no clear D. The CDR3 contains 15 residues. Per germline, CDR1 MGHRA and CDR2 YSYEKL. The V end was cut by 2 bases, the J end by 1 base, with 11 bases between. The CDR3, as DNA: TGCGCCAGCAGCCAATTCGCAGGAGAGAACACTGAAGCTTTCTTT. Translation gives CASSQFAGENTEAFF.

V usage is TRBV27 and J usage is TRBJ2-1; D is undetermined. Per germline, CDR1 MNHEY and CDR2 SMNVEV (reference sequence). Between the trimmed V and J ends, which lost 5 bases and 7 bases, there was a span of 9 bases. The length of the CDR3 is 12 residues. The CDR3 DNA follows: TGTGCCAGCAGTCGGACCGCTAATGAGCAGTTCTTC. It translates to CASSRTANEQFF.

This clone has a handful of counts. The chain carries TRBV2 and TRBJ2-7; D is uncertain. Deletions cut 7 bases from V and 6 bases from J, with 7 bases between. This CDR3 is built from 10 residues. The germline gives CDR1 SNHLY, CDR2 FYNNEI. The CDR3 is CASKGGEQYF. Here the CDR3 DNA reads TGTGCCAGCAAGGGTGGCGAGCAGTACTTC.

CDR3 sequence reads: CASSHPNLKEQFF. CDR3 sequence (DNA): TGCGCCAGCAGCCACCCCAACCTCAAGGAGCAGTTCTTC. The chain combines TRBV4-3 with TRBJ2-1, with D unclear. The CDR3 runs to 13 residues. Trimming took 3 bases from V and 10 from J, leaving 13 bases between them. Germline CDR1 is LGHNA and CDR2 is YSLEER.

The chain carries TRBV5-4 and TRBJ2-2; D tentatively fits TRBD1 or TRBD2 (6 bases each). CDR1 is SGHNT and CDR2 is YYREEE in the germline V gene (reference sequence). The germline V and J ends were trimmed by 1 base and 3 bases, with 13 bases remaining between them. The CDR3 runs 16 residues. Here the CDR3 reads CASSLPRGPDTGELFF. The CDR3, as DNA: TGTGCCAGCAGCTTGCCCCGGGGGCCCGACACCGGGGAGCTGTTTTTT. Complete variable domain (other parts from reference TRBV5-4 and TRBJ2-2): ETGVTQSPTHLIKTRGQQVTLRCSSQSGHNTVSWYQQALGQGPQFIFQYYREEENGRGNFPPRFSGLQFPNYSSELNVNALELDDSALYLCASSLPRGPDTGELFFGEGSRLTVL.

As regards this clone: Relative to the germline gene, one junction end is altered; a read error may explain this. As DNA, the CDR3 is TGTGCCAGCAGTCCCCATGCGGGGGGCGGTGACTTC. It yields the protein CASSPHAGGGDF. The chain combines TRBV2 with TRBJ2-5; 8 bases line up with TRBD2. Germline values: CDR1 SNHLY, CDR2 FYNNEI. This CDR3 spans 12 amino acids.

V is TRBV4-1 and J is TRBJ1-4, with D unclear. Germline lookup yields CDR1 MGHRA and CDR2 YSYEKL. The CDR3 runs 16 residues. V gave up 4 bases and J gave up 0 bases, with 12 bases separating them. CDR3 in amino acids: CASSRHRDATNEKLFF. In DNA form, the CDR3 reads TGCGCCAGCAGCCGACACAGAGATGCAACTAATGAAAAACTGTTTTTT.

The chain employs TRBV6-5 and TRBJ2-1; 7 bases agree with TRBD1. This CDR3 is 13 amino acids long. CDR1 and CDR2 from the germline V gene are MNHEY and SVGAGI. Trimming cost V 6 bases and J 5 bases; bases outside gene matches: 4. CDR3 nucleotide sequence: TGTGCCAGCAGACAACAGGGGAACAATGAGCAGTTCTTC. Its translation is CASRQQGNNEQFF.